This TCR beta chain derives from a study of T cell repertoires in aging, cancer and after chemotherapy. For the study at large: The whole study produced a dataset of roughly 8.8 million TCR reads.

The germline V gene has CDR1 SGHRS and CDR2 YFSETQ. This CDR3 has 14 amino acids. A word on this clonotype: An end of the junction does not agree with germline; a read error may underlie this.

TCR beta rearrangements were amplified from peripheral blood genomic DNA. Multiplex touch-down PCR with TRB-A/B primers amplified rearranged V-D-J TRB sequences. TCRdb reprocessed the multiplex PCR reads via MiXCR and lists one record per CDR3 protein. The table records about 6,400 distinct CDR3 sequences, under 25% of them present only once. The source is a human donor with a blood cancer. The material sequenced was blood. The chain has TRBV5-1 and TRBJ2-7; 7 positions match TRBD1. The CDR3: CARSLGTGAYEQYF. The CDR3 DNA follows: TGCGCCAGAAGCTTGGGCACAGGGGCCTACGAGCAGTACTTC.